A single sample gave rise to the 7 T cell receptor beta chains below, sequenced in a study of blood T cell repertoires in COVID-19. Some clones are missing from TCRdb's copy, which holds only in-frame ones; the method was immunoSEQ multiplex PCR. Here the sample spans just over 250,000 clones, 87% being singletons. The sample consisted of peripheral blood. The receptors were sampled from a woman in her fifties or sixties with acute or convalescent COVID-19.

The chain couples TRBV29-1 to TRBJ2-7, with D perhaps matching TRBD1 (6 bases). V dropped 3 bases and J dropped 9 bases, with 18 bases sitting between them. Germline CDR1 SQVTM, CDR2 ANQGSEA. The CDR3 runs 13 residues. CDR3 DNA sequence: TGCAGCGTTGACTCACAGGGCTCCCTGGGGCAGTACTTC. Its translation is CSVDSQGSLGQYF.

The sample holds one count of this clone. The chain carries TRBV4-2 and TRBJ2-7; 9 nucleotides match TRBD2. The CDR3 length is 15 residues. Per germline, CDR1 LGHNA and CDR2 YNFKEQ. The V segment lost 1 base and the J segment 6 bases; nucleotides outside the gene matches: 7. The CDR3 DNA reads as TGTGCCAGCAGCCAAGGGGTAGCGGGAGAGGGCGAGCAGTACTTC. This codes for CASSQGVAGEGEQYF.

The chain couples TRBV15 to TRBJ2-1, with TRBD2 matching over 12 bases. Germline CDR1 LNHNV, CDR2 YYDKDF (reference sequence). Losses at the gene ends were 2 bases for V and 10 bases for J; bases not matched to a gene: 6. This CDR3 spans 15 amino acids. CDR3 in DNA: TGTGCCACCAGCAGACCTTGGACTAGCGGGAAAGAGCAGTTCTTC. Its protein product is CATSRPWTSGKEQFF.

CDR3 DNA sequence: TGTGCCAGCTCACCGGAGGCCAATCAGCCCCAGCATTTT. This codes for CASSPEANQPQHF. V gene TRBV18 combines with J gene TRBJ1-5; no definite D call. V lost 3 bases to trimming and J lost 3 bases, with 6 bases between them. CDR3 size: 13 residues. Per the germline V gene, CDR1 is KGHSH and CDR2 is LQKENI.

This chain connects TRBV3-1 (or the pseudogene TRBV3-2) to TRBJ2-1; TRBD2 matches at 14 bases. The germline V gene has CDR1 LGHDT and CDR2 YNNKEL (reference sequence). The CDR3 runs to 19 residues. V lost 2 bases, J lost 6 bases, and 12 bases stayed unmatched. CDR3 in DNA: TGTGCCAGCAGCCAACCCCCCGGGACTAGCGGGAGCCTCGTCAATGAGCAGTTCTTC. Translated: CASSQPPGTSGSLVNEQFF.

The chain combines TRBV11-2 with TRBJ1-6, with 7 bases matching TRBD1. In germline, CDR1 is SGHAT, CDR2 FQNNGV. The CDR3 contains 16 residues. After removal of 2 bases from V and 10 bases from J, the junction contained 11 bases not matched to a gene. CDR3 sequence: CASSLLRTGLRSPLHF. CDR3 coding DNA: TGTGCCAGCAGCTTACTCCGGACAGGCCTTAGGTCACCCCTCCACTTT.

This clone was counted a single time. The J gene is TRBJ1-1, the V gene TRBV18; no clear D gene. This CDR3 contains 14 residues. Trimming took off 0 bases at V and 1 base at J, with 6 bases between the two ends. Looked up from germline, CDR1 is KGHSH and CDR2 is LQKENI. The CDR3 coding sequence is TGTGCCAGCTCACCACCCTTTCCGAACACTGAAGCTTTCTTT. Its translation: CASSPPFPNTEAFF. The whole variable domain, remainder taken from reference TRBV18 and TRBJ1-1, is NAGVMQNPRHLVRRRGQEARLRCSPMKGHSHVYWYRQLPEEGLKFMVYLQKENIIDESGMPKERFSAEFPKEGPSILRIQQVVRGDSAAYFCASSPPFPNTEAFFGQGTRLTVV.